Below, 27 T cell receptor beta chains from the same sample are listed, as sequenced in a study of T cell responses to AZD1222 COVID-19 vaccine. Only in-frame clones appear in the TCRdb table, and some are missing; sequencing was by immunoSEQ multiplex PCR. The table shows nearly 95,000 clones, with 80% to 90% occurring only once. Sample: peripheral blood, taken 28 days after the second AZD1222 dose. Receptors were obtained from an adult who received the AZD1222 COVID-19 vaccine.

This CDR3 is CASSRTNNYGYTF. In DNA form, the CDR3 reads TGTGCCAGCAGCAGGACAAACAACTATGGCTACACCTTC. The genes are TRBV7-2 and TRBJ1-2, with D possibly being TRBD1 (5 bases). This CDR3 contains 13 residues. Trimming shortened V by 5 bases and J by 2 bases, and 9 bases separated the two germline ends. Germline lookup yields CDR1 SGHTA and CDR2 FQGNSA.

The V call is TRBV11-2, the J call TRBJ2-5; possible D gene TRBD2, 7 bases. Trimming took 3 bases from V and 5 from J, leaving 16 bases between them. Germline CDR1 SGHAT, CDR2 FQNNGV. This CDR3 spans 15 amino acids. CDR3 amino acids: CASSLSGGLGETQYF. In DNA, the CDR3 is TGTGCCAGCAGCTTGTCGGGGGGCTTGGGGGAGACCCAGTACTTC.

J is TRBJ2-6 and V is TRBV12-3 or TRBV12-4; D call uncertain. Between the trimmed V and J ends, which lost 6 bases and 0 bases, there was a span of 3 bases. There are 13 residues in the CDR3. CDR3 amino acids: CASRYSGANVLTF. In nucleotides, the CDR3 is TGTGCCAGCAGGTACTCTGGGGCCAACGTCCTGACTTTC.

This clone came up a few times. The rearrangement uses TRBV6-5 and TRBJ2-1, with TRBD2 matching 7 bases. V shed 4 bases and J 4 bases; nucleotides not matched to a gene: 7. CDR1 is MNHEY and CDR2 is SVGAGI in the germline V gene. The CDR3 runs to 15 residues. The DNA for the CDR3 is TGTGCCAGCAGTTTGGCGGGGGAAGTTTACAATGAGCAGTTCTTC. Its translation is CASSLAGEVYNEQFF.

The table lists this clone with a few counts. DNA of the CDR3: TGTGCCAGCAGTTATTACAGCACAGATACGCAGTATTTT. Residues: CASSYYSTDTQYF. The V gene is TRBV6-2 or TRBV6-3, the J gene TRBJ2-3; no reliable D call. CDR3 length equals 13 residues. Germline V lookup: CDR1 MNHEY, CDR2 SVGEGT. The V end lost 3 bases, the J end lost 0 bases, and 4 bases lay between the germline ends.

The chain links TRBV11-3 to TRBJ1-6; TRBD1 agrees at 8 bases. The CDR3 sequence is 14 residues long. J lost 10 bases, V lost 5 bases, and 7 bases had no gene match. From germline, CDR1 is SGHNT and CDR2 YENEEA. CDR3 sequence reads: CASSKGQGDSPLHF. Here the CDR3 DNA reads TGTGCCAGCAGCAAAGGACAGGGCGACTCACCCCTCCACTTT.

This sequence joins TRBV3-1 (or the pseudogene TRBV3-2) and TRBJ2-1; TRBD2 matches 10 bases. CDR1 is LGHDT and CDR2 is YNNKEL in the germline V gene (reference sequence). The CDR3 spans 17 residues. Trimming took 0 bases from V and 5 from J; bases not matched to a gene: 7. CDR3 residues: CASSQDHKAGGNNEQFF. CDR3 bases: TGTGCCAGCAGCCAAGATCACAAAGCGGGGGGGAACAATGAGCAGTTCTTC.

The V call is TRBV5-8, the J call TRBJ2-7; the D gene is possibly TRBD2 (6 bases). Germline CDR1 SGHTS, CDR2 YDEGEE. V was clipped by 0 bases and J by 7 bases, with 20 bases between them. The length of the CDR3 is 16 residues. The CDR3 region has the DNA TGTGCCAGCAGCTTGGACCCCACTTGGGGGGTCGGGGAGCAGTACTTC. This encodes CASSLDPTWGVGEQYF.

V and J are TRBV1 and TRBJ2-7. TRBV1 is recorded as a pseudogene. The CDR3 runs to 12 residues. The CDR3 region has the DNA TGCACCAGCAGCGCCCCCGTCTACGAGCAGTACTTC. Translated, it gives CTSSAPVYEQYF.

V is TRBV27 and J is TRBJ2-1; TRBD2 matches at 15 bases. Germline V gene lookup returns CDR1 MNHEY and CDR2 SMNVEV (reference sequence). The CDR3 extends over 19 amino acids. Trimming at V came to 5 bases and at J to 5 bases, leaving 13 bases not matched to a gene. The CDR3 reads CASSPLGTSGGWGHNEQFF. In DNA form, the CDR3 reads TGTGCCAGCAGTCCCCTTGGGACTAGCGGGGGGTGGGGACACAATGAGCAGTTCTTC.

The chain joins TRBV6-2 or TRBV6-3 to TRBJ1-1, with a weak D call TRBD1 (5 bases). This CDR3 region has 14 residues. Between the trimmed V and J ends, which lost 3 bases and 2 bases, there was a span of 10 bases. The germline V gene encodes CDR1 MNHEY and CDR2 SVGEGT. The CDR3 DNA reads as TGTGCCAGCAGTTATCAGGGACTTAACACTGAAGCTTTCTTT. Amino acids: CASSYQGLNTEAFF.

CDR3 in DNA: TGTGCCAGCAGCAAAGAAGGGGATGGCTACACCTTC. Amino acid sequence: CASSKEGDGYTF. The gene calls are TRBV21-1 and TRBJ1-2; the table names TRBD1, a call not compared with the DNA. TRBV21-1 is listed as a pseudogene. The CDR3 runs 12 residues.

This chain uses TRBV10-3 with TRBJ1-1; D remains unclear. V lost 0 bases and J 1 base, leaving 6 bases between the germline ends. The CDR3 loop spans 14 amino acids. Germline loops: CDR1 ENHRY, CDR2 SYGVKD. The CDR3 here is CAISESGRNTEAFF. The CDR3, as DNA: TGTGCCATCAGTGAGTCCGGGCGGAACACTGAAGCTTTCTTT.

V gene TRBV10-3 combines with J gene TRBJ2-7; D is possibly TRBD2 (5 bases). CDR3 length: 14 amino acids. Trimming shortened V by 10 bases and J by 7 bases, and 23 bases separated the two germline ends. Germline CDR1 is ENHRY and CDR2 is SYGVKD. For the CDR3, the DNA is TGTGCCAGCCGTGAGGGTGGGTTGAGTGGGGAGCAGTACTTC. Translated: CASREGGLSGEQYF.

CDR3 region: CASSLDSPYNEQFF. The CDR3 DNA is TGCGCCAGCAGCCTAGACAGCCCCTACAATGAGCAGTTCTTC. V gene TRBV5-1 combines with J gene TRBJ2-1, with D possibly being TRBD1 (5 bases). Germline loops: CDR1 SGHRS, CDR2 YFSETQ. There are 14 residues in the CDR3. Trimming cost V 4 bases and J 2 bases, with 10 bases left between them.

The chain uses TRBV7-2 and TRBJ2-2; the match to TRBD1 covers 9 bases. The junction had 5 bases not matched to a gene; V was cut back by 0 bases and J by 6 bases. The CDR3 covers 16 residues. Germline CDR1 is SGHTA and CDR2 is FQGNSA. The CDR3 region has the DNA TGTGCCAGCAGCTTAGCTGGGACAGGGACAGCCGGGGAGCTGTTTTTT. It encodes CASSLAGTGTAGELFF.

The V and J genes are TRBV5-1 and TRBJ2-7; the D gene is possibly TRBD1 (5 bases). Germline lookup yields CDR1 SGHRS and CDR2 YFSETQ. Trimming took 0 bases from V and 4 from J, leaving 11 bases between them. This CDR3 is built from 14 residues. CDR3: CASSLETALYEQYF. CDR3 DNA: TGCGCCAGCAGCTTGGAGACAGCATTATACGAGCAGTACTTC.

The chain has TRBV15 and TRBJ1-3; D is unclear. The CDR3 loop spans 16 amino acids. Trimming took 0 bases from V and 0 from J, leaving 9 bases between them. Germline V lookup: CDR1 LNHNV, CDR2 YYDKDF (reference sequence). CDR3 sequence: CATSRDRSDSGNTIYF. CDR3 nucleotides: TGTGCCACCAGCAGAGATAGGAGTGACTCTGGAAACACCATATATTTT.

This sequence joins TRBV19 and TRBJ2-3, with D hard to call. CDR1 and CDR2 from the germline V gene are LNHDA and SQIVND (reference sequence). The CDR3 length is 17 residues. Trimming stripped 3 bases from V and 2 bases from J, with 18 bases between. In DNA, the CDR3 is TGTGCCAGTAGTATCCCCCAGGCAGAGATGATCACAGATACGCAGTATTTT. Amino acids: CASSIPQAEMITDTQYF.

The chain links TRBV6-5 to TRBJ2-1; D remains unclear. The CDR3 spans 14 residues. CDR1 and CDR2 from the germline V gene are MNHEY and SVGAGI. V lost 7 bases and J 4 bases, leaving 14 bases between the germline ends. The chain's CDR3 is CASTKVRQYNEQFF. CDR3 DNA: TGTGCCAGCACCAAGGTTCGGCAATACAATGAGCAGTTCTTC.

The chain is built from TRBV2 and TRBJ1-4, with 7 bases that match TRBD1. Trimming cost V 5 bases and J 7 bases; bases outside gene matches: 10. CDR1 and CDR2 from the germline V gene are SNHLY and FYNNEI. CDR3 length: 15 residues. The CDR3 is CASSNRQGGGEKLFF. The CDR3 DNA sequence: TGTGCCAGCAGTAACAGACAGGGCGGGGGTGAAAAACTGTTTTTT.

This CDR3 reads CASSQAAGSGANVLTF. Written as DNA, the CDR3 is TGTGCCAGCAGCCAAGCTGCAGGCTCTGGGGCCAACGTCCTGACTTTC. This chain joins TRBV3-1 (or the pseudogene TRBV3-2) and TRBJ2-6; no definite D call. The CDR3 runs 16 residues. V was trimmed by 1 base and J by 0 bases, leaving 7 bases between them. Germline values: CDR1 LGHDT, CDR2 YNNKEL (reference sequence).

V and J are TRBV19 and TRBJ1-1; 8 bases align to TRBD1. V trimming: 6 bases; J trimming: 5 bases; junction bases outside the gene matches: 11. The CDR3 spans 15 residues. From germline, CDR1 is LNHDA and CDR2 SQIVND (reference sequence). The CDR3 bases are TGTGCCAGTAGCGCCATGGCAGGGGGCGCGACTGAAGCTTTCTTT. The encoded protein is CASSAMAGGATEAFF.

This clone was counted only a few times. The chain is built from TRBV7-8 and TRBJ2-1; no clear D gene. The CDR3 consists of 17 residues. V lost 4 bases to trimming and J lost 4 bases, with 20 bases between them. Germline assignment: CDR1 SGHVS and CDR2 FQNEAQ. The CDR3 here is CASSSGPYSNKYNEQFF. CDR3 sequence (DNA): TGTGCCAGCAGCTCCGGTCCCTACTCCAATAAGTACAATGAGCAGTTCTTC.

The chain employs TRBV7-2 and TRBJ1-1; D might be TRBD1 (6 bases). This CDR3 contains 15 residues. CDR1 and CDR2 from the germline V gene are SGHTA and FQGNSA. Between the trimmed V and J ends, which lost 5 bases and 2 bases, there was a span of 15 bases. CDR3 region: CASSPSRDTNTEAFF. Written as DNA, the CDR3 is TGTGCCAGCAGCCCCTCCAGGGACACCAACACTGAAGCTTTCTTT.

CDR3 in DNA: TGTGCCAGCAGTGGGGGGGCGAGGAGTGGCTACACCTTC. Translated, it gives CASSGGARSGYTF. The chain carries TRBV2 and TRBJ1-2, with D tentatively TRBD1 (6 bases). The germline V gene encodes CDR1 SNHLY and CDR2 FYNNEI. This CDR3 is built from 13 residues. With 4 bases removed from V and 7 bases from J, the gap between germline ends came to 13 bases.

This clone appeared a single time. The chain has TRBV11-2 and TRBJ2-2, with a possible D match to TRBD1 (5 bases). Trimming took off 5 bases at V and 5 bases at J, with 12 bases between the two ends. The CDR3 is made up of 14 amino acids. The germline V gene has CDR1 SGHAT and CDR2 FQNNGV. In nucleotides, the CDR3 is TGTGCCAGCAGCCGATCCAGGGAAACCGGGGAGCTGTTTTTT. Translated, it gives CASSRSRETGELFF.